The next 3 T cell receptor beta chains were all read from a single sample in a study of T-cell reconstitution after alpha-beta-depleted transplantation in children. A library of TCRbeta sequences, prepared with unique molecular identifiers, was generated. TCRdb reprocessed the PCR reads via MiXCR and lists one record per CDR3 protein. Of more than 400,000 distinct CDR3 sequences in the sample, 43% were seen once. The input for sequencing was PBMCs, taken before TCRalphabeta/CD19-depleted stem cell transplant. Receptors originate from a girl aged 2 to 9 with aplastic anemia, due to receive a stem cell transplant.

This clonotype was seen more than once but under ten times. The chain joins TRBV12-3 or TRBV12-4 to TRBJ2-2; possibly TRBD2 for D (5 bases). Trimming removed 5 bases from V and 5 bases from J, with 21 bases in between. This CDR3 has 17 amino acids. The CDR3, as DNA: TGTGCCAGCAGTAGTCCTTGGTACGGCGGAGGAACCGGGGAGCTGTTTTTT. Translating gives CASSSPWYGGGTGELFF.

J is TRBJ2-1 and V is TRBV12-3 or TRBV12-4; D is perhaps TRBD2 (5 bases). The ends were cut back, 2 bases at V and 8 bases at J, with 13 bases in the middle. The CDR3 extends over 14 amino acids. The CDR3 sequence: CASSLKGGSDEQFF. The DNA for the CDR3 is TGTGCCAGCAGTTTAAAAGGAGGATCCGATGAGCAGTTCTTC.

The genes are TRBV18 and TRBJ2-7; 8 positions agree with TRBD1. Germline CDR1 reads KGHSH; CDR2 reads LQKENI. V lost 1 base and J lost 0; bases outside the gene matches: 8. This CDR3 contains 17 residues. The CDR3 DNA is TGTGCCAGCTCACCACAAAGGGACAGGTATATCTCCTACGAGCAGTACTTC. Its translation: CASSPQRDRYISYEQYF.